Each of the 22 T cell receptor beta chains below was sequenced from the same sample in a study of blood T cells in healthy people across ages. A second PCR, run for roughly 7 to 11 cycles, used a sample-barcoded 5' primer plus a J-beta primer mix. MiXCR, run by TCRdb on the 5' RACE reads, gives a single entry per CDR3 protein. The repertoire has 2 million or so distinct CDR3 sequences, around half of them found once; the top ten carry 2.1%. Source material: blood. The receptor source for this set is a woman between 35 and 50 years old in good health.

V gene TRBV20-1 combines with J gene TRBJ2-7, with 7 bases matching TRBD1. V shed 3 bases and J 6 bases; nucleotides not matched to a gene: 14. Germline V gives CDR1 DFQATT, CDR2 SNEGSKA (reference sequence). This CDR3 has 15 amino acids. The CDR3 region has the DNA TGCAGTGCTAGCGATGCAAACAGGGGCCTCCTCGAGCAGTACTTC. This translates into CSASDANRGLLEQYF.

The V call is TRBV7-9, the J call TRBJ1-2; a possible D gene is TRBD1 (6 bases). The CDR3 runs to 17 residues. Trimming removed 0 bases from V and 6 bases from J, with 20 bases in between. In germline, CDR1 is SEHNR, CDR2 FQNEAQ (reference sequence). In nucleotides, the CDR3 is TGTGCCAGCAGCTTAGCATCCCAAACGCGGACAGTCCATGGCTACACCTTC. Protein: CASSLASQTRTVHGYTF. The full variable domain, in which reference TRBV7-9 and TRBJ1-2 provide the parts outside the CDR3, is DTGVSQNPRHKITKRGQNVTFRCDPISEHNRLYWYRQTLGQGPEFLTYFQNEAQLEKSRLLSDRFSAERPKGSFSTLEIQRTEQGDSAMYLCASSLASQTRTVHGYTFGSGTRLTVV.

V usage is TRBV15 and J usage is TRBJ2-1, with D perhaps matching TRBD1 or TRBD2 (5 bases each). Judging by the DNA end, TRBJ2-7 fits better; the J call may be wrong. Germline V gene lookup returns CDR1 LNHNV and CDR2 YYDKDF (reference sequence). CDR3 length equals 14 residues. Written as DNA, the CDR3 is TGTGCCCCCTTCGTCCGGGACGTTTACAATGAGCAGTACTTC. Its translation is CAPFVRDVYNEQYF.

This chain joins TRBV6-7 and TRBJ1-4, with a tentative D call TRBD1 (5 bases). TRBV6-7 is flagged as an ORF with uncertain function. The CDR3 has 16 amino acids. The V end lost 6 bases, the J end lost 0 bases, and 14 bases lay between the germline ends. CDR3 amino acids: CASRKTRGATNEKLFF. CDR3 DNA sequence: TGTGCCAGCAGAAAAACCCGGGGGGCAACTAATGAAAAACTGTTTTTT.

This sequence joins TRBV24-1 and TRBJ1-2; TRBD1 agrees at 7 bases. V dropped 4 bases and J dropped 4; count of bases not matched to a gene: 8. Looked up from germline, CDR1 is KGHDR and CDR2 is SFDVKD. The CDR3 extends over 15 amino acids. The CDR3 nucleotides read TGTGCCACCAGTGACCTCAGACAGGGCTCCTATGGCTACACCTTC. Translated, it gives CATSDLRQGSYGYTF.

This clonotype was detected only a few times. The chain links TRBV10-3 to TRBJ2-5; the match to TRBD2 covers 12 bases. The CDR3 runs to 15 residues. The V and J ends lost 6 bases and 5 bases, in that order; junction bases with no gene match: 7. Per germline, CDR1 ENHRY and CDR2 SYGVKD. CDR3 bases: TGTGCCATCAGGTCTAGCGGGGGGGCCAGGGAGACCCAGTACTTC. This sequence encodes CAIRSSGGARETQYF.

The chain carries TRBV28 and TRBJ1-2, with a weak D call TRBD1 (5 bases). The CDR3 is 14 residues long. CDR1 and CDR2 from the germline V gene are MDHEN and SYDVKM. With 6 bases removed from V and 5 bases from J, the gap between germline ends came to 16 bases. CDR3 bases: TGTGCCAGCAGACCCCAGGGTGGAGGGTATGGCTACACCTTC. This codes for CASRPQGGGYGYTF.

This chain uses TRBV7-8 with TRBJ2-1, with unresolved D. This CDR3 region has 12 residues. The germline V gene encodes CDR1 SGHVS and CDR2 FQNEAQ. V was clipped by 1 base and J by 14 bases, with 12 bases between them. This CDR3 reads CASSLGLGSEFF. CDR3 in DNA: TGTGCCAGCAGCTTAGGTTTGGGGTCGGAGTTCTTC.

The genes are TRBV11-2 and TRBJ2-7, with unresolved D. The CDR3 length is 11 residues. Germline V gene sequence: CDR1 SGHAT, CDR2 FQNNGV. V was trimmed by 7 bases and J by 0 bases, leaving 4 bases between them. Here the CDR3 reads CASKASYEQYF. The CDR3 coding sequence is TGTGCCAGCAAGGCCTCCTACGAGCAGTACTTC.

The chain joins TRBV5-1 to TRBJ2-5; tentatively, D is TRBD2 (5 bases). Trimming pared 7 bases from V and 5 bases from J, leaving 21 bases between. CDR1 and CDR2 (germline): SGHRS, YFSETQ. The length of the CDR3 is 15 residues. CDR3 in amino acids: CASDKNGLKGETQYF. The CDR3 bases are TGCGCCAGCGATAAAAATGGACTTAAAGGGGAGACCCAGTACTTC.

The chain couples TRBV4-2 to TRBJ2-1; 8 bases match TRBD2. The V gene's germline CDR1 is LGHNA and CDR2 YNFKEQ. CDR3 length: 16 amino acids. Trimming took 3 bases from V and 1 from J; bases not matched to a gene: 5. The CDR3: CASSQATSGSYNEQFF. CDR3 sequence (DNA): TGTGCCAGCAGCCAGGCTACTAGCGGATCCTACAATGAGCAGTTCTTC.

The chain links TRBV7-2 to TRBJ2-5, with D perhaps TRBD1 or TRBD2 (6 bases each). TRBJ2-7 matches the DNA end more closely, so the J call is doubtful. The germline V gene encodes CDR1 SGHTA and CDR2 FQGNSA. The CDR3 extends over 15 amino acids. The CDR3 DNA is TGTGCCAGCAGCTCGGGGGCAGGGACATACTACGAGCAGTACTTC. It is translated as CASSSGAGTYYEQYF.

V is TRBV14 and J is TRBJ2-5, with D perhaps being TRBD1 or TRBD2 (5 bases each). V was shortened by 4 bases and J by 0 bases, with 15 bases between the two germline ends. There are 16 residues in the CDR3. The V gene's germline CDR1 is SGHDN and CDR2 FVKESK. The CDR3 loop reads CASSPRGRSNQETQYF. The CDR3 bases are TGTGCCAGCAGCCCCCGGGGCCGCTCGAACCAAGAGACCCAGTACTTC.

The CDR3 loop is CASSCIGETQYF. In DNA, the CDR3 is TGTGCCAGCAGTTGCATCGGAGAGACCCAGTACTTC. This chain links TRBV27 with TRBJ2-5, with unresolved D. The CDR3 totals 12 residues. The germline V gene has CDR1 MNHEY and CDR2 SMNVEV (reference sequence). V was cut by 4 bases and J by 4 bases, with 7 bases left in between.

This clonotype was found many times. This sequence joins TRBV12-3 or TRBV12-4 and TRBJ2-5, with D unresolved. V was trimmed by 6 bases and J by 0 bases, leaving 5 bases between them. The length of the CDR3 is 12 residues. The CDR3 DNA is TGTGCCAGCAGCTTTAACCAAGAGACCCAGTACTTC. Its translation is CASSFNQETQYF.

The gene calls are TRBV6-2 or TRBV6-3 and TRBJ2-1; tentative D call: TRBD2 (5 bases). Germline values: CDR1 MNHEY, CDR2 SVGEGT. V was shortened by 5 bases and J by 2 bases, with 13 bases between the two germline ends. The CDR3 runs to 15 residues. The CDR3 DNA follows: TGTGCCAGCAGTCAGCCGGGGATTACCTACAATGAGCAGTTCTTC. It translates to CASSQPGITYNEQFF.

CDR3 nucleotide sequence: TGCAGCGTTGATCCAGCGGGGGTTTTGGATGAGCAGTTCTTC. It translates to CSVDPAGVLDEQFF. The J gene is TRBJ2-1, the V gene TRBV29-1, with 8 bases identical to TRBD2. The germline gives CDR1 SQVTM, CDR2 ANQGSEA. CDR3 size: 14 residues. After removal of 3 bases from V and 8 bases from J, the junction contained 9 bases not matched to a gene.

The genes are TRBV11-2 and TRBJ2-7; the D is unclear. The CDR3 covers 12 residues. V lost 6 bases and J 5 bases, leaving 11 bases between the germline ends. Germline V lookup: CDR1 SGHAT, CDR2 FQNNGV. CDR3 loop: CASRASSDEQYF. In DNA form, the CDR3 reads TGTGCCAGCAGAGCGTCCAGCGACGAGCAGTACTTC.

A few counts support this clonotype. This chain joins TRBV18 and TRBJ2-5, with 8 bases fitting TRBD1. V shed 6 bases and J 0 bases; nucleotides not matched to a gene: 3. This CDR3 spans 14 amino acids. Germline V gives CDR1 KGHSH, CDR2 LQKENI. CDR3 residues: CASSDRVYQETQYF. Here the CDR3 DNA reads TGTGCCAGCTCGGACAGGGTATACCAAGAGACCCAGTACTTC.

V is TRBV28 and J is TRBJ1-6; D remains unclear. V lost 6 bases, J lost 0 bases, and 6 bases lay in between. The CDR3 has 14 residues. In germline, CDR1 is MDHEN, CDR2 SYDVKM. This CDR3 reads CASSKDSYNSPLHF. The CDR3 bases are TGTGCCAGCAGCAAAGACTCCTATAATTCACCCCTCCACTTT.

The chain carries TRBV20-1 and TRBJ2-1, with TRBD2 matching over 8 bases. This CDR3 has 15 amino acids. Germline values: CDR1 DFQATT, CDR2 SNEGSKA (reference sequence). With V trimmed by 2 bases and J by 5 bases, 8 bases remained unmatched. For the CDR3, the DNA is TGCAGTGCTAGAATCGGAGCGGGAGTTAACAATGAGCAGTTCTTC. It codes for CSARIGAGVNNEQFF.

The chain joins TRBV20-1 to TRBJ2-5; TRBD1 matches at 10 bases. The CDR3 is made up of 13 amino acids. The ends lost 5 bases at V and 7 bases at J; junction bases unmatched: 7. Germline CDR1 reads DFQATT; CDR2 reads SNEGSKA (reference sequence). The CDR3 spells CSAGQGVRGTQYF. Written as DNA, the CDR3 is TGCAGTGCTGGACAGGGGGTTAGGGGGACCCAGTACTTC.